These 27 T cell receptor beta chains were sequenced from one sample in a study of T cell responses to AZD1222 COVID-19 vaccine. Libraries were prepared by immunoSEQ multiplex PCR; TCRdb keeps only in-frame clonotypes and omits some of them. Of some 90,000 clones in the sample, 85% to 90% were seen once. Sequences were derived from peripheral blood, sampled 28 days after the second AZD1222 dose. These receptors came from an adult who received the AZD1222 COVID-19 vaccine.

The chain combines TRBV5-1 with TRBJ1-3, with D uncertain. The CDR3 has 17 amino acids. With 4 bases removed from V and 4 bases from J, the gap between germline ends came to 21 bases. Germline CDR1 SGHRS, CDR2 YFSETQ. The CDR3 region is CASSQTGPRATGNTIYF. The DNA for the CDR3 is TGCGCCAGCAGCCAGACCGGGCCTAGGGCAACCGGAAACACCATATATTTT.

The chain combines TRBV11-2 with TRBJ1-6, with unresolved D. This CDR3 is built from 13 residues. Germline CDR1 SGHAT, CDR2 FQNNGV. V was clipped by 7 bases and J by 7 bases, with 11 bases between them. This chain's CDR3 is CASTPEANSPLHF. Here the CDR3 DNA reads TGTGCCAGCACTCCGGAAGCAAATTCACCCCTCCACTTT.

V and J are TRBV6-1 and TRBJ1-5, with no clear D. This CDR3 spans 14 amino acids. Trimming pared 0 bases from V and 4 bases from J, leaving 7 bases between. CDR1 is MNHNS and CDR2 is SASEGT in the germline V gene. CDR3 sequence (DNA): TGTGCCAGCAGTGAAGCATCGCGGAATCAGCCCCAGCATTTT. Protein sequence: CASSEASRNQPQHF.

The CDR3 coding sequence is TGTGCCAGCAGTACCGACAGGGGAGCGAACACCATATATTTT. This codes for CASSTDRGANTIYF. The V call is TRBV2, the J call TRBJ1-3, with 8 bases matching TRBD1. This CDR3 contains 14 residues. Germline assignment: CDR1 SNHLY and CDR2 FYNNEI. The trim removed 5 bases at V and 7 bases at J, leaving 7 bases unmatched.

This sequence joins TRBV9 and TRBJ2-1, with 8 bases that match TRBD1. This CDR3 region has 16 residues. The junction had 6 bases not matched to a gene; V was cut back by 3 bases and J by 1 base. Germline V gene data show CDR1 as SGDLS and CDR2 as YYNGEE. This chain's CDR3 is CASSARTGMSYNEQFF. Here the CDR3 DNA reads TGTGCCAGCAGCGCCCGGACAGGGATGTCCTACAATGAGCAGTTCTTC.

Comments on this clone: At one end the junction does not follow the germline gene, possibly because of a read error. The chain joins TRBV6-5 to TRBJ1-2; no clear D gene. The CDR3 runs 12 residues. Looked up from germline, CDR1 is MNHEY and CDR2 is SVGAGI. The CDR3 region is CASSDSGYGYTF. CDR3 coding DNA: TGTGCCAGCAGTGACTCTGGCTATGGCTACACCTTC.

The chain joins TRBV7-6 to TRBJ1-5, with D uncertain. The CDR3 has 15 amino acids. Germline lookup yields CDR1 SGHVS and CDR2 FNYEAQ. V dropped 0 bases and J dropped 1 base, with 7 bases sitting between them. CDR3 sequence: CASSLAPGSNQPQHF. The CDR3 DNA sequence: TGTGCCAGCAGCTTAGCTCCGGGGAGCAATCAGCCCCAGCATTTT.

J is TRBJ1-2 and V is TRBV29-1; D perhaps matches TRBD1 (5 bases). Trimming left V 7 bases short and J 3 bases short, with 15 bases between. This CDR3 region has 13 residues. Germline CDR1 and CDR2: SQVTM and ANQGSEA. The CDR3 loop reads CSGGGGADYGYTF. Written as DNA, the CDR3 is TGCAGCGGGGGTGGGGGAGCCGACTATGGCTACACCTTC.

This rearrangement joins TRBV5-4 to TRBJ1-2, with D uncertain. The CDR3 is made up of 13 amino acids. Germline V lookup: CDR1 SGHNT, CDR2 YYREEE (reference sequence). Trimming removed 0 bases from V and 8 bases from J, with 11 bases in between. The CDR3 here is CASSLAVGGGYTF. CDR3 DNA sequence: TGTGCCAGCAGCTTGGCCGTAGGCGGGGGCTACACCTTC.

The CDR3 DNA sequence: TGTGCCAGCGGGGGGGGGCTTGGTGAAAAACTGTTTTTT. Protein product: CASGGGLGEKLFF. The gene calls are TRBV6-6 and TRBJ1-4, with TRBD1 as a possible D gene (6 bases). The V end was cut by 8 bases, the J end by 7 bases, with 14 bases between. There are 13 residues in the CDR3. The germline V gene encodes CDR1 MNHNY and CDR2 SVGAGI (reference sequence).

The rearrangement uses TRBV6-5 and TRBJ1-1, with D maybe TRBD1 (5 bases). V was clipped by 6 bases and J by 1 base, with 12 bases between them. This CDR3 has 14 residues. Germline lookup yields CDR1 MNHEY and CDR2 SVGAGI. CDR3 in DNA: TGTGCCAGCAGGGACCCTACAGGGAACACTGAAGCTTTCTTT. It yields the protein CASRDPTGNTEAFF.

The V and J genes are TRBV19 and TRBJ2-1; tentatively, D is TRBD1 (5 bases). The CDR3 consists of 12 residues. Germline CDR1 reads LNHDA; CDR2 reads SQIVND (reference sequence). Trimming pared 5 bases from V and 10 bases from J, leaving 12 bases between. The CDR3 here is CASSPHQGEQFF. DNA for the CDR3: TGTGCCAGTAGTCCCCACCAGGGAGAGCAGTTCTTC.

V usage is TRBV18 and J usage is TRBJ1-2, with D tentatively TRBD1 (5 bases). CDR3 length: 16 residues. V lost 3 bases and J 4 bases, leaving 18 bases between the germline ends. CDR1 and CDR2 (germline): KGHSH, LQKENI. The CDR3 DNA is TGTGCCAGCTCACCGACGAATTCAGACAGCCCCTATGGCTACACCTTC. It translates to CASSPTNSDSPYGYTF.

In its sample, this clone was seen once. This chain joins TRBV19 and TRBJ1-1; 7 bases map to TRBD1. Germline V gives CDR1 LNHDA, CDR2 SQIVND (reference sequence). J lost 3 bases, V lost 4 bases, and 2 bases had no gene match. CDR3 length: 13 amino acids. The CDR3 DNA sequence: TGTGCCAGTAGTACTCAGGGGGACACTGAAGCTTTCTTT. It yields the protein CASSTQGDTEAFF.

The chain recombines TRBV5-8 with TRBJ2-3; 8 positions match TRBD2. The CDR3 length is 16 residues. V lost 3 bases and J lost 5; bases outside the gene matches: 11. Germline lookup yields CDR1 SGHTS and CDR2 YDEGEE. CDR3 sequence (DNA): TGTGCCAGCAGCTGGAGGCGGGGGGACGCCTTAGATACGCAGTATTTT. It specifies CASSWRRGDALDTQYF.

In nucleotides, the CDR3 is TGCGCCAGCAGCCAAGACAGGGTAAACACTGAAGCTTTCTTT. Amino acids: CASSQDRVNTEAFF. V and J are TRBV4-1 and TRBJ1-1; TRBD1 might be the D (5 bases). There are 14 residues in the CDR3. V was cut by 0 bases and J by 2 bases, with 7 bases left in between. The germline gives CDR1 MGHRA, CDR2 YSYEKL.

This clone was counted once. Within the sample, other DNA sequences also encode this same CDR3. CDR3 residues: CAWSVAETQYF. CDR3 bases: TGTGCCTGGAGTGTGGCGGAGACCCAGTACTTC. The chain links TRBV30 to TRBJ2-5; no definite D call. CDR1 GTSNPN and CDR2 SVGIG come from the germline V gene (reference sequence). Trimming cost V 0 bases and J 5 bases, with 4 bases left between them. The length of the CDR3 is 11 residues.

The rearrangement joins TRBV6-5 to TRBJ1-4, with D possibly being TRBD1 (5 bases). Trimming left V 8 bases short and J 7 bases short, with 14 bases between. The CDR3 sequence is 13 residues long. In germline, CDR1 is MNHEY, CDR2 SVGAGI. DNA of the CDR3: TGTGCCAGCCGACGGGACCTCGCTGAAAAACTGTTTTTT. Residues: CASRRDLAEKLFF.

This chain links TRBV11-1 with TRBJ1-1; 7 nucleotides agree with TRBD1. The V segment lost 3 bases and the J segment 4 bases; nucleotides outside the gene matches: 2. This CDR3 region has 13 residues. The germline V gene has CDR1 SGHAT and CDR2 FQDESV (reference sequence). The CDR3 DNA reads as TGTGCCAGCAGCTTCCCAGGGGGCACTGAAGCTTTCTTT. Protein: CASSFPGGTEAFF.

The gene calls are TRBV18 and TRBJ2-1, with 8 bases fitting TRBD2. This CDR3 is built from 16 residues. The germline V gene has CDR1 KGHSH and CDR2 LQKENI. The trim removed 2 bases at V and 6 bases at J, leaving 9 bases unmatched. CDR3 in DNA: TGTGCCAGCTCACCAGGACTAGCAGGCAAAACCAATGAGCAGTTCTTC. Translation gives CASSPGLAGKTNEQFF.

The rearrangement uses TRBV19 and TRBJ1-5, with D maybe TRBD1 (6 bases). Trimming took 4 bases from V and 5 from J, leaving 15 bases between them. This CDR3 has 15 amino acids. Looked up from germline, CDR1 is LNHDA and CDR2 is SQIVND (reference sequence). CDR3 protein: CASSTSGTLDQPQHF. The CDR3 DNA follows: TGTGCCAGTAGTACGTCCGGGACATTGGATCAGCCCCAGCATTTT.

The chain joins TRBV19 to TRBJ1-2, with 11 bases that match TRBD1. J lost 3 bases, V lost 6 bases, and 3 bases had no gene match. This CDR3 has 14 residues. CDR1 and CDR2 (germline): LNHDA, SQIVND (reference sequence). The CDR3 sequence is CASRRTGGDYGYTF. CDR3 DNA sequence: TGTGCCAGTAGGCGGACAGGGGGCGACTATGGCTACACCTTC.

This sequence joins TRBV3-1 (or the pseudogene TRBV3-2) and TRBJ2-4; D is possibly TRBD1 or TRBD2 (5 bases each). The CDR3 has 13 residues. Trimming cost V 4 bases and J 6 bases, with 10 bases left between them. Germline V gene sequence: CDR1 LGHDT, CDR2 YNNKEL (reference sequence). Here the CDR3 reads CASSRGRGNIQYF. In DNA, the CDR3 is TGTGCCAGCAGCCGGGGACGGGGAAACATTCAGTACTTC.

The CDR3 nucleotides are TGTGCCTGGAGTCTGCAGTACGAGCAGTACTTC. It translates to CAWSLQYEQYF. V usage is TRBV30 and J usage is TRBJ2-7; D is unclear. The CDR3 runs 11 residues. V lost 2 bases and J 4 bases, leaving 6 bases between the germline ends. From germline, CDR1 is GTSNPN and CDR2 SVGIG (reference sequence).

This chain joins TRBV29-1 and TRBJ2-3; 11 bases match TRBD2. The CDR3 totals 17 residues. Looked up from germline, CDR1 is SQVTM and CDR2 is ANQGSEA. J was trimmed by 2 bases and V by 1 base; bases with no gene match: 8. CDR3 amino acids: CSVEAWASGGPTDTQYF. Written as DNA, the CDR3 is TGCAGCGTTGAAGCATGGGCTAGCGGGGGGCCCACAGATACGCAGTATTTT.

The DNA of the CDR3 is TGTGCCTGGAGGACAGCGGGGGCCTCATACAATGAGCAGTTCTTC. This translates into CAWRTAGASYNEQFF. The gene calls are TRBV30 and TRBJ2-1; 8 bases map to TRBD2. V lost 3 bases to trimming and J lost 4 bases; unmatched junction nucleotides: 8. The CDR3 runs 15 residues. Germline V gene data show CDR1 as GTSNPN and CDR2 as SVGIG (reference sequence).

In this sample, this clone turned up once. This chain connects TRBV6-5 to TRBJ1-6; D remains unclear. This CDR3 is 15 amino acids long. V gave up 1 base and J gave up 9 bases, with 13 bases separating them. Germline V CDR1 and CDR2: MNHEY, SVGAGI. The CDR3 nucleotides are TGTGCCAGCAGTTACTATCCGGGGTCGTCTTCACCCCTCCACTTT. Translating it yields CASSYYPGSSSPLHF.